This T cell receptor beta chain was recorded in a study of cytomegalovirus exposure and HLA in healthy donors. For this clone: Its antigen is not known.

Germline values: CDR1 SGHDT, CDR2 YYEEEE. This CDR3 is built from 11 residues. Study results and caveats: Some V segments could not be told apart, so they were left out, TRBV6-2 and TRBV6-3 among them.

13 Jbeta primers and 60 Vbeta primers were used for the PCR. The data were produced by immunoSEQ multiplex PCR, yet TCRdb's version contains in-frame clones alone and is incomplete. The sample includes a few hundred thousand clones, 75% to 85% of them seen just once. The V and J genes are TRBV5-6 and TRBJ2-5; D unclear. The J call may be faulty, since TRBJ2-7 better matches the DNA end. This TCR came from a girl between 5 and 17 years old in good health and CMV-seronegative. The sequenced sample consisted of PBMCs. The CDR3 loop reads CASSDVYEQYF. DNA of the CDR3: TGTGCCAGCAGTGATGTGTACGAGCAGTACTTC.